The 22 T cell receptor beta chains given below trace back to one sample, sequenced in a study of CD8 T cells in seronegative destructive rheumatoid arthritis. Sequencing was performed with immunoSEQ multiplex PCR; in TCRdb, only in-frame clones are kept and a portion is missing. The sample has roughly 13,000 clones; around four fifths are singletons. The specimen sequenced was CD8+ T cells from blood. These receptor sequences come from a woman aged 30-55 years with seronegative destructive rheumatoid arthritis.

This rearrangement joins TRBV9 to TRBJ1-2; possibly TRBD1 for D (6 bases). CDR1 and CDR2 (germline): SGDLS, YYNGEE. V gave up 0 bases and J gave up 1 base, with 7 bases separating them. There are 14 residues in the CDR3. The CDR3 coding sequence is TGTGCCAGCAGCGTAGGGACAGATAACTATGGCTACACCTTC. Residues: CASSVGTDNYGYTF.

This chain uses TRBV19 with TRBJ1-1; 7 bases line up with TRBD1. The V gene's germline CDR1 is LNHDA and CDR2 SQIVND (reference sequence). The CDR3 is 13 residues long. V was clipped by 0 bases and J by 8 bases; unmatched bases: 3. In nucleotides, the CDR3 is TGTGCCAGTAGTATAGAAGGGGGCGGAGAAGCTTTCTTT. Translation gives CASSIEGGGEAFF.

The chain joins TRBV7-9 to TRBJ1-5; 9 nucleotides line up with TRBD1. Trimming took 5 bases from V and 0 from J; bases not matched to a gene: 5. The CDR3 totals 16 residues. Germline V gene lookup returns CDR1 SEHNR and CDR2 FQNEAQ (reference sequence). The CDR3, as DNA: TGTGCCAGCAGCGCAGGGACAGGGTATAGCAATCAGCCCCAGCATTTT. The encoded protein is CASSAGTGYSNQPQHF.

In nucleotides, the CDR3 is TGTGCCAGCGCACGGGGATCTGGGAGGGGGAACACTGAAGCTTTCTTT. Translating gives CASARGSGRGNTEAFF. The J gene is TRBJ1-1, the V gene TRBV5-4; possible D gene TRBD1, 5 bases. The germline V and J ends were trimmed by 7 bases and 1 base, with 20 bases remaining between them. The CDR3 totals 16 residues. Germline values: CDR1 SGHNT, CDR2 YYREEE (reference sequence).

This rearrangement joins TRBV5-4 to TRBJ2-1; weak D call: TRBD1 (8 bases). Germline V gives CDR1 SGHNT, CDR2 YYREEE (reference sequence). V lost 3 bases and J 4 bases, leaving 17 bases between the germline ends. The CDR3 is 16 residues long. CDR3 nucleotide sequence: TGTGCCAGCAGCTCCACAGGGGGGGTATATTACAATGAGCAGTTCTTC. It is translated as CASSSTGGVYYNEQFF.

The CDR3 DNA reads TGTGCCAGCAGCAATAGCGGGGGGGACACAGATACGCAGTATTTT. This codes for CASSNSGGDTDTQYF. The gene calls are TRBV5-4 and TRBJ2-3; 11 bases line up with TRBD2. The length of the CDR3 is 15 residues. The trim removed 4 bases at V and 2 bases at J, leaving 3 bases unmatched. CDR1 is SGHNT and CDR2 is YYREEE in the germline V gene (reference sequence).

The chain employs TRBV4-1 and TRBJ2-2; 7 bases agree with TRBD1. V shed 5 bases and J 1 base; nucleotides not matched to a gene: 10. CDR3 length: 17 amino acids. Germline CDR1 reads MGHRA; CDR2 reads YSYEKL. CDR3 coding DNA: TGCGCCAGCAGCTTGAGAGGACAGGACATGAACACCGGGGAGCTGTTTTTT. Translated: CASSLRGQDMNTGELFF.

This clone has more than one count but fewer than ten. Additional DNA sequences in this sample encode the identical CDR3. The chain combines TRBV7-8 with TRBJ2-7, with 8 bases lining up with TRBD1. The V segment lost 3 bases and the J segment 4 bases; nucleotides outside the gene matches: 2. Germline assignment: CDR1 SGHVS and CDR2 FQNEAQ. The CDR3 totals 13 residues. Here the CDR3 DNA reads TGTGCCAGCAGCTTTAACAGGGGGTACGAGCAGTACTTC. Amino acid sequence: CASSFNRGYEQYF.

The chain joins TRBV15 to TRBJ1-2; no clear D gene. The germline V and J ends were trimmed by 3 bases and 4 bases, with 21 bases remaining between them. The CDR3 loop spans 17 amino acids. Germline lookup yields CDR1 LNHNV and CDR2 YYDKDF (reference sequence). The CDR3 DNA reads TGTGCCACCAGCAGCCTAGGTAACGAGGCCCCCACCTATGGCTACACCTTC. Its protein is CATSSLGNEAPTYGYTF.

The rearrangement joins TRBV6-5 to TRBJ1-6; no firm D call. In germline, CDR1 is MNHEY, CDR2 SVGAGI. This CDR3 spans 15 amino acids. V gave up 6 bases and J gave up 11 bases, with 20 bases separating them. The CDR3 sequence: CASSLSIATSPPLHF. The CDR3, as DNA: TGTGCCAGCAGCCTTTCTATTGCGACAAGCCCACCCCTCCACTTT.

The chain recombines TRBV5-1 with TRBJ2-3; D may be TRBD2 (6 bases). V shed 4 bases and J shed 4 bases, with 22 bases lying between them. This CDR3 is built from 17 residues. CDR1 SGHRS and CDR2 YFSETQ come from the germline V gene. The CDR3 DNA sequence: TGCGCCAGCAGCGACCCAGCGTGGGGGGAGCGGCCAGATACGCAGTATTTT. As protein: CASSDPAWGERPDTQYF.

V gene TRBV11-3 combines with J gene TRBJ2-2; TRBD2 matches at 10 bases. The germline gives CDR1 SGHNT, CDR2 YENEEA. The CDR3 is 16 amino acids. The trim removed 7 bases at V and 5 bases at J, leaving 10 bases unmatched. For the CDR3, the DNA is TGTGCCAGCACCCCCGGGCCTAGCGGGGGAACCGGGGAGCTGTTTTTT. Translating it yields CASTPGPSGGTGELFF. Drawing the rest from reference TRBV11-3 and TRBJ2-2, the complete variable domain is EAGVVQSPRYKIIEKKQPVAFWCNPISGHNTLYWYLQNLGQGPELLIRYENEEAVDDSQLPKDRFSAERLKGVDSTLKIQPAELGDSAVYLCASTPGPSGGTGELFFGEGSRLTVL.

Here the CDR3 DNA reads TGCAGCGTTGAAGATCCCTGGGGCTACACTGAAGCTTTCTTT. This gives the protein CSVEDPWGYTEAFF. The J gene is TRBJ1-1, the V gene TRBV29-1; a weak D match, TRBD1 (5 bases). The CDR3 has 14 residues. Germline V gives CDR1 SQVTM, CDR2 ANQGSEA. Trimming left V 0 bases short and J 3 bases short, with 11 bases between.

Written as DNA, the CDR3 is TGTGCCAGCAGCCTCCCGAGGGGGTCACACTACGAGCAGTACTTC. It specifies CASSLPRGSHYEQYF. J is TRBJ2-7 and V is TRBV11-1; possible D gene TRBD1, 6 bases. The V gene's germline CDR1 is SGHAT and CDR2 FQDESV (reference sequence). The CDR3 extends over 15 amino acids. The ends were cut back, 5 bases at V and 3 bases at J, with 17 bases in the middle.

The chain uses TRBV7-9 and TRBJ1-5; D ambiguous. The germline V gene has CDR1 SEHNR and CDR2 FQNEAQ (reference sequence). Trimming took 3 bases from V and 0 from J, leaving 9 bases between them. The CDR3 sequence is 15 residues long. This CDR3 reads CASSFGNYSNQPQHF. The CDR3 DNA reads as TGTGCCAGCAGCTTCGGCAACTATAGCAATCAGCCCCAGCATTTT.

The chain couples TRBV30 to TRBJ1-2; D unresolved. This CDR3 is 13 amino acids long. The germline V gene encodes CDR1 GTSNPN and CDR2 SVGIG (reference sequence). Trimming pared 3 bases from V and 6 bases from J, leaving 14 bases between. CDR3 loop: CAWRSVASHGYTF. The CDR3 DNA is TGTGCCTGGAGAAGCGTAGCGAGCCATGGCTACACCTTC.

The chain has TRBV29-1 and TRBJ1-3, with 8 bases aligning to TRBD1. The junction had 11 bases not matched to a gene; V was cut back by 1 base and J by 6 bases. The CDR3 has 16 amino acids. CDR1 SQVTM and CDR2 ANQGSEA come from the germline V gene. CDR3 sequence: CSVEGEGGQDENTIYF. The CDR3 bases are TGCAGCGTTGAAGGCGAGGGGGGACAGGACGAAAACACCATATATTTT.

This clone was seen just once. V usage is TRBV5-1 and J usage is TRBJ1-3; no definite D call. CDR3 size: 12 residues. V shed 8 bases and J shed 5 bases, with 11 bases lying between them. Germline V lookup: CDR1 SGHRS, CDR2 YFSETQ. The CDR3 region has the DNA TGCGCCAGTAGCGACACCCGAAACACCATATATTTT. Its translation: CASSDTRNTIYF.

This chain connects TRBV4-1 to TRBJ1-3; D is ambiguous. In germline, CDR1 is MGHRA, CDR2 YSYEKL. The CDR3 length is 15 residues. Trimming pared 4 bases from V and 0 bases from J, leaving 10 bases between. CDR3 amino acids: CASSPVHDSGNTIYF. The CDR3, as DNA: TGCGCCAGCAGCCCGGTTCACGACTCTGGAAACACCATATATTTT.

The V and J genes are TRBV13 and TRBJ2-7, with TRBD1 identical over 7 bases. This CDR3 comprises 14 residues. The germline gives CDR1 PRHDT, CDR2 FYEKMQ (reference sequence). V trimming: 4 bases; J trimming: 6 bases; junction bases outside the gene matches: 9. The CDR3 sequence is CASSSAGGVSEQYF. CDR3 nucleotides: TGTGCCAGCAGCTCTGCAGGGGGAGTCTCCGAGCAGTACTTC.

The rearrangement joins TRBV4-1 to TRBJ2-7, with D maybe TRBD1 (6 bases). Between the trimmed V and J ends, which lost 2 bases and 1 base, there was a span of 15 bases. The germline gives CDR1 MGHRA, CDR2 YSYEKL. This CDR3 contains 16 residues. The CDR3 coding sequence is TGCGCCAGCAGCCAAATCGGAGACAGGACTTCCTACGAGCAGTACTTC. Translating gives CASSQIGDRTSYEQYF.

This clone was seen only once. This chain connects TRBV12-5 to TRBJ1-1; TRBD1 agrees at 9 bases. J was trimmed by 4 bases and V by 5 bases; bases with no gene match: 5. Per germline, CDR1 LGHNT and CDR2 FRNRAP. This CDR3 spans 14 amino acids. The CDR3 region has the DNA TGTGCTAGTGGTCCCGGGACAGGGATCACTGAAGCTTTCTTT. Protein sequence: CASGPGTGITEAFF. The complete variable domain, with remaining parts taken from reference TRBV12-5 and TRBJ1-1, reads DARVTQTPRHKVTEMGQEVTMRCQPILGHNTVFWYRQTMMQGLELLAYFRNRAPLDDSGMPKDRFSAEMPDATLATLKIQPSEPRDSAVYFCASGPGTGITEAFFGQGTRLTVV.